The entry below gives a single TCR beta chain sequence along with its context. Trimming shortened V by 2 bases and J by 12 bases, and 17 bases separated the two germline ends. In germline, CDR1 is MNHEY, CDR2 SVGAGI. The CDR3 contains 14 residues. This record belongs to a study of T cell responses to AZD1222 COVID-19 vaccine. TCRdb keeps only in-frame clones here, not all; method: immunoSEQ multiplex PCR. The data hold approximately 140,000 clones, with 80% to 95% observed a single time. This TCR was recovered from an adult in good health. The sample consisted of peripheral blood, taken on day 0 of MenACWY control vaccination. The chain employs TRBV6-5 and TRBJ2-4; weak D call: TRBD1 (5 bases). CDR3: CASSYGRQTENQYF. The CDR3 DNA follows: TGTGCCAGCAGTTACGGTCGACAGACCGAAAATCAGTACTTC.